These 17 T cell receptor beta chains share one sample of origin, sequenced in a study of shared clonotypes between healthy human individuals (dated by TCRdb to the early 2020s). The library was generated by the immunoSEQ multiplex PCR assay. TCRdb retrieved this table from immuneACCESS and kept in-frame rearrangements only. Not all clones are present; in checked studies, unresolved V genes account for under half, and no reason is known for the remainder. Within this sample are roughly 890,000 clones, with 80% to 95% of them counted one time only. About 24% of the sample comes from the top ten. For the CD8 naive samples, CD45RO-negative cells were positively selected for CCR7, yielding a CD45RA+CCR7+ population from which TemRA cells were excluded. Sequenced: naive CD8+ T cells sorted from blood. The meaning of the sample's cell subset or site label: CD45RA+CCR7+. The receptor source for this set is a man under 40 in good health.

In this sample, this clone turned up once. The rearrangement uses TRBV28 and TRBJ2-1, with 7 nucleotides matching TRBD1. CDR3 length: 19 residues. Germline CDR1 reads MDHEN; CDR2 reads SYDVKM. V dropped 5 bases and J dropped 6; count of bases not matched to a gene: 22. Written as DNA, the CDR3 is TGTGCCAGCAGTAATTACCCAACACTAGGACAGGTTGGAACCAATGAGCAGTTCTTC. Amino acids: CASSNYPTLGQVGTNEQFF.

In this sample, this clone turned up once. The rearrangement uses TRBV10-2 and TRBJ2-1, with 8 bases matching TRBD1. V gave up 7 bases and J gave up 8 bases; unmatched junction bases: 16. This CDR3 region has 16 residues. Per germline, CDR1 WSHSY and CDR2 SAAADI. As DNA, the CDR3 is TGCGCCAGCACCGGAGGGCGACAGGGGCTCTTCGATGAGCAGTTCTTC. It is translated as CASTGGRQGLFDEQFF.

The chain is built from TRBV7-9 and TRBJ2-5; no clear D gene. The CDR3 consists of 13 residues. Trimming took off 7 bases at V and 4 bases at J, with 13 bases between the two ends. The germline gives CDR1 SEHNR, CDR2 FQNEAQ (reference sequence). The CDR3 DNA reads as TGTGCCAGCACCTCCACCTGGGGAGAGACCCAGTACTTC. It codes for CASTSTWGETQYF.

The sample holds one count of this clone. The chain carries TRBV9 and TRBJ1-2; 10 bases align to TRBD1. The trim removed 0 bases at V and 6 bases at J, leaving 8 bases unmatched. The CDR3 is 16 amino acids. Germline CDR1 reads SGDLS; CDR2 reads YYNGEE. The CDR3 bases are TGTGCCAGCAGCGTAGGGAATCGACAGGGGGCTGATGGCTACACCTTC. Protein product: CASSVGNRQGADGYTF.

This chain joins TRBV7-8 and TRBJ2-7; D possibly corresponds to TRBD1 (5 bases). CDR1 and CDR2 (germline): SGHVS, FQNEAQ. This CDR3 has 14 amino acids. V was pared by 5 bases and J by 0 bases, with 11 bases between. This chain's CDR3 is CASSLQVYSYEQYF. The CDR3 DNA is TGTGCCAGCAGCCTACAGGTTTACTCCTACGAGCAGTACTTC.

This chain connects TRBV11-2 to TRBJ2-7, with D tentatively TRBD1 (6 bases). This CDR3 contains 15 residues. The germline V gene encodes CDR1 SGHAT and CDR2 FQNNGV. Trimming removed 1 base from V and 3 bases from J, with 13 bases in between. The CDR3 reads CASSLATGRYYEQYF. The CDR3 nucleotides read TGTGCCAGCAGCTTAGCCACAGGGCGATACTACGAGCAGTACTTC. Supplemented by reference TRBV11-2 and TRBJ2-7, the full variable domain reads EAGVAQSPRYKIIEKRQSVAFWCNPISGHATLYWYQQILGQGPKLLIQFQNNGVVDDSQLPKDRFSAERLKGVDSTLKIQPAKLEDSAVYLCASSLATGRYYEQYFGPGTRLTVT.

The V call is TRBV27, the J call TRBJ2-7; D remains unclear. This CDR3 spans 14 amino acids. V was shortened by 4 bases and J by 1 base, with 11 bases between the two germline ends. Germline V gives CDR1 MNHEY, CDR2 SMNVEV (reference sequence). This CDR3 reads CASSSYIQSYEQYF. Written as DNA, the CDR3 is TGTGCCAGCAGTTCCTATATCCAATCCTACGAGCAGTACTTC.

J is TRBJ2-1 and V is TRBV7-9; 9 nucleotides line up with TRBD2. CDR3 length: 16 residues. V was pared by 4 bases and J by 7 bases, with 11 bases of the junction left unmatched. Germline V CDR1 and CDR2: SEHNR, FQNEAQ (reference sequence). Written as DNA, the CDR3 is TGTGCCAGCAGCTCAACTATAGCGGGAGTGCGTAATGAGCAGTTCTTC. Translating it yields CASSSTIAGVRNEQFF.

The chain carries TRBV29-1 and TRBJ1-1; 10 bases match TRBD1. J was trimmed by 8 bases and V by 6 bases; bases with no gene match: 9. Germline loops: CDR1 SQVTM, CDR2 ANQGSEA. There are 13 residues in the CDR3. The CDR3 nucleotides read TGCAGCGTGACCGGGACAGGGGTAACCGAAGCTTTCTTT. This encodes CSVTGTGVTEAFF. Based on the CDR3 plus reference TRBV29-1 and TRBJ1-1, the full variable domain is SAVISQKPSRDICQRGTSLTIQCQVDSQVTMMFWYRQQPGQSLTLIATANQGSEATYESGFVIDKFPISRPNLTFSTLTVSNMSPEDSSIYLCSVTGTGVTEAFFGQGTRLTVV.

The chain recombines TRBV27 with TRBJ2-2, with D perhaps matching TRBD1 (6 bases). Germline CDR1 reads MNHEY; CDR2 reads SMNVEV (reference sequence). The germline V and J ends were trimmed by 3 bases and 7 bases, with 9 bases remaining between them. This CDR3 is 13 amino acids long. The CDR3, as DNA: TGTGCCAGCAGTTTGAACAGGGACGGGGAGCTGTTTTTT. Translation: CASSLNRDGELFF.

The V and J genes are TRBV5-4 and TRBJ1-1; TRBD1 matches at 10 bases. V shed 0 bases and J 0 bases; nucleotides not matched to a gene: 5. Germline values: CDR1 SGHNT, CDR2 YYREEE (reference sequence). This CDR3 is 17 amino acids long. CDR3: CASSLAGQGVMNTEAFF. DNA of the CDR3: TGTGCCAGCAGCTTGGCCGGACAGGGGGTGATGAACACTGAAGCTTTCTTT.

This chain uses TRBV28 with TRBJ2-2; 10 bases map to TRBD2. Germline CDR1 is MDHEN and CDR2 is SYDVKM. With 7 bases clipped from V and 1 base from J, the junction kept 6 bases outside the gene matches. CDR3 size: 16 residues. The CDR3 nucleotides are TGTGCCAGCACTCTATTAGCGGGAGGGAACACCGGGGAGCTGTTTTTT. Protein: CASTLLAGGNTGELFF.

The table lists this clone with a count of one. The CDR3 bases are TGTGCCAGCAGCCGGGAACCTGCCTCCTACGAGCAGTACTTC. It translates to CASSREPASYEQYF. The chain couples TRBV2 to TRBJ2-7; D is possibly TRBD2 (5 bases). The CDR3 consists of 14 residues. Trimming took off 6 bases at V and 0 bases at J, with 12 bases between the two ends. From germline, CDR1 is SNHLY and CDR2 FYNNEI.

This clone showed up just once. The chain is built from TRBV11-2 and TRBJ2-1, with 8 positions matching TRBD2. The CDR3 covers 19 residues. Trimming removed 1 base from V and 0 bases from J; junction bases left unmatched: 11. Germline V CDR1 and CDR2: SGHAT, FQNNGV. CDR3 residues: CASSLVSSGITSSYNEQFF. DNA for the CDR3: TGTGCCAGCAGCTTAGTTAGTAGCGGGATTACGAGCTCCTACAATGAGCAGTTCTTC.

The chain recombines TRBV6-5 with TRBJ2-1; D gene ambiguous. Per germline, CDR1 MNHEY and CDR2 SVGAGI. V lost 0 bases and J lost 7, with 10 bases in between. CDR3 length equals 14 residues. The CDR3 reads CASSYSSFSNEQFF. As DNA, the CDR3 is TGTGCCAGCAGTTACTCGTCTTTTTCGAATGAGCAGTTCTTC.

This sequence joins TRBV18 and TRBJ2-1; D not certain. The CDR3 is made up of 19 amino acids. V lost 3 bases and J 2 bases, leaving 23 bases between the germline ends. Germline loops: CDR1 KGHSH, CDR2 LQKENI. The CDR3 loop reads CASSPSILAAYDTYNEQFF. Here the CDR3 DNA reads TGTGCCAGCTCACCGTCGATTCTGGCGGCCTATGACACCTACAATGAGCAGTTCTTC.

This clone came up a few times. The rearrangement links TRBV11-1 to TRBJ1-5; 7 bases are a match to TRBD1. The CDR3 contains 14 residues. In germline, CDR1 is SGHAT, CDR2 FQDESV (reference sequence). V trimming: 5 bases; J trimming: 2 bases; junction bases outside the gene matches: 3. The CDR3: CASSPTGGNQPQHF. Here the CDR3 DNA reads TGTGCCAGCAGCCCCACAGGGGGCAATCAGCCCCAGCATTTT.